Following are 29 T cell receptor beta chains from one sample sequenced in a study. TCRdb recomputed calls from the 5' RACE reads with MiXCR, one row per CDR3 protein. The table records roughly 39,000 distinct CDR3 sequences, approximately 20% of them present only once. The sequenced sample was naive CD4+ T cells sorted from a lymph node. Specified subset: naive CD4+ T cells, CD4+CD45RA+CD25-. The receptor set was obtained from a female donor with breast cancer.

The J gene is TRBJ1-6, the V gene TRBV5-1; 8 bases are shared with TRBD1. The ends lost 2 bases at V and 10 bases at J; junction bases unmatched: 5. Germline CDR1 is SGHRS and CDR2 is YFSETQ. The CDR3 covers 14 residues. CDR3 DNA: TGCGCCAGCAGCTTCTCGCAGGGGGCATCACCCCTCCACTTT. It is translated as CASSFSQGASPLHF.

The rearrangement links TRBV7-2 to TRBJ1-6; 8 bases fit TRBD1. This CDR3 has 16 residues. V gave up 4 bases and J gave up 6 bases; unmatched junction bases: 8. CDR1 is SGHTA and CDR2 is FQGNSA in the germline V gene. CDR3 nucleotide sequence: TGTGCCAGCAGCTCCCACAGGGGGGAGGGTAATTCACCCCTCCACTTT. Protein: CASSSHRGEGNSPLHF.

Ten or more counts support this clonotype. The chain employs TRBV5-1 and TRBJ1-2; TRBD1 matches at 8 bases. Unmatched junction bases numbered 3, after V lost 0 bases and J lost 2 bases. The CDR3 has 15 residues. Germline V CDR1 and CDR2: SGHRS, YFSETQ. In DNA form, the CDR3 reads TGCGCCAGCAGCTTGGGACAGGGGAGGAACTATGGCTACACCTTC. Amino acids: CASSLGQGRNYGYTF. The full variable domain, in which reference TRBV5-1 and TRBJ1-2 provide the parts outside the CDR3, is KAGVTQTPRYLIKTRGQQVTLSCSPISGHRSVSWYQQTPGQGLQFLFEYFSETQRNKGNFPGRFSGRQFSNSRSEMNVSTLELGDSALYLCASSLGQGRNYGYTFGSGTRLTVV.

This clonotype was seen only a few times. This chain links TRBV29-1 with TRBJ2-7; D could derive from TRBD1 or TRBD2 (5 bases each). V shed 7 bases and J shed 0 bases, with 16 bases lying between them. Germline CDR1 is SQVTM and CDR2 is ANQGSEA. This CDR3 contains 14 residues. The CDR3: CSASTGTNSYEQYF. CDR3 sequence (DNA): TGCAGCGCAAGCACCGGGACGAACTCCTACGAGCAGTACTTC.

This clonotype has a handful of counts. CDR3 amino acids: CASSQVRGAVFTEAFF. CDR3 coding DNA: TGTGCCAGCAGCCAAGTGAGAGGTGCGGTGTTCACTGAAGCTTTCTTT. The chain uses TRBV4-2 and TRBJ1-1; D gene uncertain. Looked up from germline, CDR1 is LGHNA and CDR2 is YNFKEQ. The CDR3 loop spans 16 amino acids. V was pared by 1 base and J by 4 bases, with 16 bases between.

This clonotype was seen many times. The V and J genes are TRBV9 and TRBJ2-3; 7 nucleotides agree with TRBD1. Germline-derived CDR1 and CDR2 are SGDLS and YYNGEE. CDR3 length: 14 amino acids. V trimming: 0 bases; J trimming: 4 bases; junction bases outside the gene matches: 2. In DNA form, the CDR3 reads TGTGCCAGCAGCGTAGGACAGGGTGCAGATACGCAGTATTTT. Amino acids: CASSVGQGADTQYF.

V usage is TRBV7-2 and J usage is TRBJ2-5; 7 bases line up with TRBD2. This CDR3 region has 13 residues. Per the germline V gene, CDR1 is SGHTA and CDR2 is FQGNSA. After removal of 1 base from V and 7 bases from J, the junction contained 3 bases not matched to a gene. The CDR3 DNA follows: TGTGCCAGCAGCTTAGAGGGGAGGGGGACCCAGTACTTC. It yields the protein CASSLEGRGTQYF.

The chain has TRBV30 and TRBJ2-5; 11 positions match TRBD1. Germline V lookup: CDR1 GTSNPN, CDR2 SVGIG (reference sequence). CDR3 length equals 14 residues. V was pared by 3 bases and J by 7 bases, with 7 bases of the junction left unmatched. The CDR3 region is CAWRDRGRRGTQYF. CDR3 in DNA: TGTGCCTGGAGGGACAGGGGGCGTCGAGGGACCCAGTACTTC.

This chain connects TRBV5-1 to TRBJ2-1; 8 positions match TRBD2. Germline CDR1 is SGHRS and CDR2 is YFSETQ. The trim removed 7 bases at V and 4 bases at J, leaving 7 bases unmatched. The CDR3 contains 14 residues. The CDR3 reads CASRLAGTYNEQFF. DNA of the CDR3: TGCGCCAGCCGCCTAGCGGGCACATACAATGAGCAGTTCTTC.

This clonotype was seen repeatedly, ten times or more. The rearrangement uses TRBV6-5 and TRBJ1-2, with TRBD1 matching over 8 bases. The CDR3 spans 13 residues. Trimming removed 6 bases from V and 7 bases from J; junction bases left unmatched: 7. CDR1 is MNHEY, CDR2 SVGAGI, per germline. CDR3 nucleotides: TGTGCCAGCAGCCACGGGACAGGCACTGGCTACACCTTC. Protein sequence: CASSHGTGTGYTF.

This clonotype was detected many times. This CDR3 reads CASSYRGGFYEQYF. In DNA, the CDR3 is TGTGCCAGCAGTTATCGAGGGGGCTTTTACGAGCAGTACTTC. This chain joins TRBV6-5 and TRBJ2-7, with 7 bases fitting TRBD1. The CDR3 covers 14 residues. CDR1 is MNHEY, CDR2 SVGAGI, per germline. Trimming at V came to 3 bases and at J to 4 bases, leaving 6 bases not matched to a gene.

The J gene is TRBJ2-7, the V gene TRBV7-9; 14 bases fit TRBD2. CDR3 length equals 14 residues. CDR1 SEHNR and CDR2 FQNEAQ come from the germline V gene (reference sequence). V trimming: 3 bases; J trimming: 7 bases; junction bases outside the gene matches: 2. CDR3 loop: CASSLGLAGEEQYF. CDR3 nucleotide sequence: TGTGCCAGCAGCTTGGGACTAGCGGGAGAAGAGCAGTACTTC.

CDR3 loop: CASSYDGGQPQHF. The CDR3 DNA reads as TGTGCCAGCAGTTACGACGGCGGACAGCCCCAGCATTTT. This rearrangement joins TRBV6-2 or TRBV6-3 to TRBJ1-5; no definite D call. The CDR3 is 13 amino acids. Trimming shortened V by 2 bases and J by 7 bases, and 9 bases separated the two germline ends. CDR1 and CDR2 (germline): MNHEY, SVGEGT.

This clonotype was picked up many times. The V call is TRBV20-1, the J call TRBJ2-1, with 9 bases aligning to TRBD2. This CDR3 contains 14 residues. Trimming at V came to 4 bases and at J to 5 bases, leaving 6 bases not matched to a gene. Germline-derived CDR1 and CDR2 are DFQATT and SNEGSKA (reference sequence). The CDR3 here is CSATIAGENNEQFF. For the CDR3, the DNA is TGCAGTGCTACAATAGCGGGAGAAAACAATGAGCAGTTCTTC.

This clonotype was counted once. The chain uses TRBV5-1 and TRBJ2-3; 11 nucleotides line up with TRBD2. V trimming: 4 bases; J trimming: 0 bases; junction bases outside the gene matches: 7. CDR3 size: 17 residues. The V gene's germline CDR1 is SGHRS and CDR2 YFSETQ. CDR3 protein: CASSRGLAETSTDTQYF. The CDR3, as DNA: TGCGCCAGCAGCCGGGGACTAGCGGAGACTAGCACAGATACGCAGTATTTT.

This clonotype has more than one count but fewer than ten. For the CDR3, the DNA is TGTGCCAGCAGCTTACGCGGACCGGAGACCCAGTACTTC. Protein sequence: CASSLRGPETQYF. The V gene is TRBV7-9, the J gene TRBJ2-5; D call uncertain. The CDR3 is 13 amino acids. Trimming removed 2 bases from V and 5 bases from J, with 9 bases in between. Germline loops: CDR1 SEHNR, CDR2 FQNEAQ (reference sequence).

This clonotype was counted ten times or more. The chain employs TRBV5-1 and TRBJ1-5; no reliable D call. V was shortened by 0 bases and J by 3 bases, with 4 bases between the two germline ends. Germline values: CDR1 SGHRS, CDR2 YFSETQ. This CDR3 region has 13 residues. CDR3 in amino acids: CASSLAVNQPQHF. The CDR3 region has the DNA TGCGCCAGCAGCTTGGCAGTCAATCAGCCCCAGCATTTT.

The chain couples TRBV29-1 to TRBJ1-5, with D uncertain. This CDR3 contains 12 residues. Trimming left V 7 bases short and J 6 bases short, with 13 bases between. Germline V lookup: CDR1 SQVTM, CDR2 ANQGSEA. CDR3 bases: TGCAGCGGTCGATCCGAAGGTCAGCCCCAGCATTTT. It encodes CSGRSEGQPQHF. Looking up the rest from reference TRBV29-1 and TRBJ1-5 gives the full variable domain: SAVISQKPSRDICQRGTSLTIQCQVDSQVTMMFWYRQQPGQSLTLIATANQGSEATYESGFVIDKFPISRPNLTFSTLTVSNMSPEDSSIYLCSGRSEGQPQHFGDGTRLSIL.

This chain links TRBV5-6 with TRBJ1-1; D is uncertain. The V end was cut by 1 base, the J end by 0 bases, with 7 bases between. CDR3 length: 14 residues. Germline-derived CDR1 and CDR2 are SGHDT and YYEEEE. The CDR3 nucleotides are TGTGCCAGCAGCTTGTTTGGGCTGAACACTGAAGCTTTCTTT. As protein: CASSLFGLNTEAFF.

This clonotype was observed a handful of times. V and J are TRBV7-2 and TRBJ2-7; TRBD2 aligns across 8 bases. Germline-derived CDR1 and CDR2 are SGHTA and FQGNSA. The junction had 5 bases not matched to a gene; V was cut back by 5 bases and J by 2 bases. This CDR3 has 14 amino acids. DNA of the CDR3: TGTGCCAGCAGCATTAGCGGGACCACCTACGAGCAGTACTTC. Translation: CASSISGTTYEQYF.

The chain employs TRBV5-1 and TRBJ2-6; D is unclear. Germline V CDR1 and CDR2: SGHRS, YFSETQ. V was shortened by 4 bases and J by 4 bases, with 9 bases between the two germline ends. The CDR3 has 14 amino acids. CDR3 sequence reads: CASSTRAGANVLTF. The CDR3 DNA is TGCGCCAGCAGCACTCGTGCCGGGGCCAACGTCCTGACTTTC.

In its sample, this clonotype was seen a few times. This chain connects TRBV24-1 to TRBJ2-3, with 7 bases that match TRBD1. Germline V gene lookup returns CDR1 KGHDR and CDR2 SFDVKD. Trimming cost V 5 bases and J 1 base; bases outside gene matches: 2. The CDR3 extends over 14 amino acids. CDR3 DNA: TGTGCCACCAGTGCTACAGGGGGCACAGATACGCAGTATTTT. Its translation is CATSATGGTDTQYF.

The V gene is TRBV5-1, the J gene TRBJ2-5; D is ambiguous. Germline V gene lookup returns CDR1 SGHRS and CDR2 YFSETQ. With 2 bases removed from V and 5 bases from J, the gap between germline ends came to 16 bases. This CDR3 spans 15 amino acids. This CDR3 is CASSFNRGVGETQYF. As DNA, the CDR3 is TGCGCCAGCAGCTTCAATAGAGGAGTCGGGGAGACCCAGTACTTC. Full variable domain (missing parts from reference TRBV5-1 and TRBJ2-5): KAGVTQTPRYLIKTRGQQVTLSCSPISGHRSVSWYQQTPGQGLQFLFEYFSETQRNKGNFPGRFSGRQFSNSRSEMNVSTLELGDSALYLCASSFNRGVGETQYFGPGTRLLVL.

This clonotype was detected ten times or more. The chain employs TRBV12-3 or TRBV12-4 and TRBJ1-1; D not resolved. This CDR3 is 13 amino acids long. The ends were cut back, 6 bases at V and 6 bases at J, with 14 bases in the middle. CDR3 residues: CASRKTLEAEAFF. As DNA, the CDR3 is TGTGCCAGCAGAAAGACACTTGAGGCTGAAGCTTTCTTT.

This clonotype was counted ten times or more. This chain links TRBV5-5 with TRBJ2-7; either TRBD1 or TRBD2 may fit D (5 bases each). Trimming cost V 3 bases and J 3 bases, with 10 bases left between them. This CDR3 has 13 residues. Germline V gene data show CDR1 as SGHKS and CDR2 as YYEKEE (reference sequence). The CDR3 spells CASSWDPNYEQYF. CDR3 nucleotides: TGTGCCAGCAGCTGGGACCCTAACTACGAGCAGTACTTC. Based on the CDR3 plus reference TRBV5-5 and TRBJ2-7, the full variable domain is DAGVTQSPTHLIKTRGQQVTLRCSPISGHKSVSWYQQVLGQGPQFIFQYYEKEERGRGNFPDRFSARQFPNYSSELNVNALLLGDSALYLCASSWDPNYEQYFGPGTRLTVT.

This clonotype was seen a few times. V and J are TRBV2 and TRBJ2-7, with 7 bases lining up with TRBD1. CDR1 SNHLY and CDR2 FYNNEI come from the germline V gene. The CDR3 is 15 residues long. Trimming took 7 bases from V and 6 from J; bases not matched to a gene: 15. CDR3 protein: CASTLASTGAGEQYF. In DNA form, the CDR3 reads TGTGCCAGCACCCTTGCCTCAACAGGGGCAGGCGAGCAGTACTTC.

CDR3 in DNA: TGTGCCAGCAAACTATCGGGGAACACCGGGGAGCTGTTTTTT. Its protein is CASKLSGNTGELFF. This chain joins TRBV2 and TRBJ2-2; D not resolved. The CDR3 sequence is 14 residues long. Trimming removed 7 bases at V and 1 base at J, with 10 bases between. Germline-derived CDR1 and CDR2 are SNHLY and FYNNEI.

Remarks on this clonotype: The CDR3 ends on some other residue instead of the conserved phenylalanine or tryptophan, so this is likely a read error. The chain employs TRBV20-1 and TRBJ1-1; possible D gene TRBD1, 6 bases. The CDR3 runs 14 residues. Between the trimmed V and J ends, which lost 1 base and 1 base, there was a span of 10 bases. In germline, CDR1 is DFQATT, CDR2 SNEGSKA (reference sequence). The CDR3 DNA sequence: TGCAGTGCTAGAGGGGGGGCGAGGAACACTGAAGCTTTCGTT. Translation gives CSARGGARNTEAFV.

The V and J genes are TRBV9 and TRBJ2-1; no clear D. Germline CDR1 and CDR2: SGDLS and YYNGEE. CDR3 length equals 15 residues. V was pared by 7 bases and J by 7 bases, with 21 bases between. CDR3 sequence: CASAPPGNRLNEQFF. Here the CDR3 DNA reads TGTGCCAGCGCGCCCCCAGGAAATCGGTTGAATGAGCAGTTCTTC.